Below are 22 T cell receptor beta chains sequenced from a single sample in a study of T cells after yellow fever vaccination. Each CDR3 protein gets one entry after TCRdb re-called the 5' RACE reads with MiXCR. The repertoire holds approximately 610,000 distinct CDR3 sequences, with 17% as singletons. The material sequenced was PBMCs, taken 5 days after the first yellow fever vaccination. The source of these receptors is a man younger than 35 who received the YFV17D yellow fever vaccine.

This clonotype showed up many times. V is TRBV7-9 and J is TRBJ2-5; 7 bases map to TRBD2. V gave up 11 bases and J gave up 2 bases; unmatched junction bases: 5. Germline lookup yields CDR1 SEHNR and CDR2 FQNEAQ (reference sequence). CDR3 length equals 12 residues. CDR3 sequence (DNA): TGTGCCCTGGGCGGGGGTCAAGAGACCCAGTACTTC. This gives the protein CALGGGQETQYF.

Many counts were recorded for this clonotype. V is TRBV20-1 and J is TRBJ2-2; no clear D. Deletions cut 5 bases from V and 0 bases from J, with 7 bases between. The CDR3 totals 13 residues. Germline V gene sequence: CDR1 DFQATT, CDR2 SNEGSKA (reference sequence). This CDR3 reads CSARPTNTGELFF. The CDR3 nucleotides are TGCAGTGCTCGCCCGACGAACACCGGGGAGCTGTTTTTT.

This clonotype has at least ten counts. V and J are TRBV7-2 and TRBJ2-5; D is possibly TRBD2 (6 bases). The CDR3 is 13 residues long. Germline lookup yields CDR1 SGHTA and CDR2 FQGNSA. Trimming left V 2 bases short and J 5 bases short, with 9 bases between. The CDR3 DNA follows: TGTGCCAGCAGCTTATATGGGAGGGAGACCCAGTACTTC. It translates to CASSLYGRETQYF.

This clonotype was counted between two and nine times. The chain has TRBV12-3 or TRBV12-4 and TRBJ2-3, with TRBD1 identical over 9 bases. V shed 6 bases and J 6 bases; nucleotides not matched to a gene: 7. CDR3 size: 14 residues. CDR3 in amino acids: CASSVGQGSDTQYF. The CDR3 DNA reads as TGTGCCAGCAGCGTGGGACAGGGATCCGATACGCAGTATTTT.

This chain uses TRBV6-1 with TRBJ2-1; D not resolved. The CDR3 extends over 15 amino acids. CDR1 and CDR2 (germline): MNHNS, SASEGT. With 6 bases removed from V and 0 bases from J, the gap between germline ends came to 12 bases. For the CDR3, the DNA is TGTGCCAGCAGAGCCATTGGAGACTCCTACAATGAGCAGTTCTTC. Its translation is CASRAIGDSYNEQFF.

The CDR3 spells CASSHPPRDRVYGSPLHF. CDR3 in DNA: TGCGCCAGCAGCCATCCCCCTCGGGACAGGGTGTATGGTTCACCCCTCCACTTT. The genes are TRBV4-3 and TRBJ1-6; TRBD1 matches at 9 bases. CDR3 size: 18 residues. CDR1 is LGHNA, CDR2 YSLEER, per germline. J gave up 9 bases and V 3 bases, and 15 bases lay outside the gene matches.

The chain recombines TRBV12-5 with TRBJ2-1; no definite D call. The CDR3 spans 13 residues. The ends were cut back, 1 base at V and 9 bases at J, with 10 bases in the middle. Looked up from germline, CDR1 is LGHNT and CDR2 is FRNRAP. DNA for the CDR3: TGTGCTAGTGGTTTGGCGGTTTGGGGTGAGCAGTTCTTC. Its protein product is CASGLAVWGEQFF.

This clonotype showed up just a few times. This rearrangement joins TRBV4-3 to TRBJ2-1; possibly TRBD2 for D (7 bases). Trimming left V 4 bases short and J 8 bases short, with 21 bases between. Germline CDR1 reads LGHNA; CDR2 reads YSLEER. The CDR3 spans 16 residues. The CDR3 sequence is CASSRLGGGAKDEQFF. The CDR3, as DNA: TGCGCCAGCAGCCGTCTGGGCGGGGGCGCGAAGGATGAGCAGTTCTTC.

This clonotype came up a few times. This chain links TRBV7-3 with TRBJ2-7; D is uncertain. V gave up 1 base and J gave up 7 bases, with 17 bases separating them. This CDR3 spans 15 amino acids. Per germline, CDR1 SGHTA and CDR2 FQGTGA. CDR3 sequence reads: CASSLKTAWAWEQYV. Written as DNA, the CDR3 is TGTGCCAGCAGCTTAAAAACAGCATGGGCGTGGGAGCAGTACGTC.

Concerning this clonotype: One end of the junction fails to match germline, which may point to a read error. The rearrangement links TRBV29-1 to TRBJ1-2, with 7 bases fitting TRBD1. The CDR3 is 13 residues long. Germline-derived CDR1 and CDR2 are SQVTM and ANQGSEA. This CDR3 reads CSAERQGGYGYTF. CDR3 in DNA: TGCAGCGCTGAAAGACAGGGCGGCTATGGCTACACCTTC.

The genes are TRBV11-2 and TRBJ2-3; 8 bases match TRBD2. The CDR3 has 19 amino acids. In germline, CDR1 is SGHAT, CDR2 FQNNGV. Germline trimming cut 4 bases from V and 0 bases from J; bases unmatched to any gene: 15. The CDR3 region is CASSSQWGLDLLSTDTQYF. The CDR3 nucleotides read TGTGCCAGCAGCTCCCAGTGGGGACTAGATTTACTTAGCACAGATACGCAGTATTTT. Using reference TRBV11-2 and TRBJ2-3 for the parts outside the CDR3, the full variable domain is EAGVAQSPRYKIIEKRQSVAFWCNPISGHATLYWYQQILGQGPKLLIQFQNNGVVDDSQLPKDRFSAERLKGVDSTLKIQPAKLEDSAVYLCASSSQWGLDLLSTDTQYFGPGTRLTVL.

This sequence joins TRBV7-2 and TRBJ2-2; perhaps TRBD2 as D (5 bases). The CDR3 contains 12 residues. The V gene's germline CDR1 is SGHTA and CDR2 FQGNSA. Trimming left V 5 bases short and J 9 bases short, with 10 bases between. In DNA, the CDR3 is TGTGCCAGCAGCCCCGCGGGTCGGGAGCTGTTTTTT. Its translation: CASSPAGRELFF.

The sample holds a few counts of this clonotype. This chain uses TRBV7-2 with TRBJ2-3; D may be TRBD2 (5 bases). The CDR3 totals 16 residues. With 2 bases removed from V and 6 bases from J, the gap between germline ends came to 18 bases. Per germline, CDR1 SGHTA and CDR2 FQGNSA. The CDR3 loop reads CASSLSTDSPADTQYF. CDR3 bases: TGTGCCAGCAGCTTATCCACGGACTCCCCCGCGGATACGCAGTATTTT.

This clonotype showed up just a few times. The CDR3 DNA sequence: TGTGCCAGCAGTTTATCCCATATCCATCAGCCCCAGCATTTT. Protein product: CASSLSHIHQPQHF. This sequence joins TRBV12-3 or TRBV12-4 and TRBJ1-5; D ambiguous. There are 14 residues in the CDR3. V was shortened by 2 bases and J by 5 bases, with 10 bases between the two germline ends.

This clonotype has a count of ten or more. CDR3 loop: CASRRNTEAFF. In nucleotides, the CDR3 is TGTGCCAGCAGGCGGAACACTGAAGCTTTCTTT. The rearrangement uses TRBV25-1 and TRBJ1-1; unclear D gene. The CDR3 extends over 11 amino acids. Germline V gives CDR1 MGHDK, CDR2 SYGVNS. V was trimmed by 6 bases and J by 1 base, leaving 3 bases between them.

V gene TRBV6-5 combines with J gene TRBJ2-1; TRBD1 or TRBD2 may be the D gene (6 bases each). V was pared by 0 bases and J by 9 bases, with 12 bases between. The CDR3 has 14 residues. From germline, CDR1 is MNHEY and CDR2 SVGAGI. CDR3 residues: CASSYSLEGGEQFF. The CDR3 bases are TGTGCCAGCAGTTACTCTCTGGAGGGGGGTGAGCAGTTCTTC.

This clonotype has just a few counts. J is TRBJ2-7 and V is TRBV19; the D call may be TRBD1 or TRBD2 (5 bases each). The CDR3 is 14 residues long. Germline lookup yields CDR1 LNHDA and CDR2 SQIVND (reference sequence). The V end lost 4 bases, the J end lost 4 bases, and 14 bases lay between the germline ends. CDR3 nucleotide sequence: TGTGCCAGTAGTACCTGGGACGGAAGTTACGAGCAGTACTTC. Its translation is CASSTWDGSYEQYF.

V usage is TRBV4-1 and J usage is TRBJ2-1; D not certain. Germline V gives CDR1 MGHRA, CDR2 YSYEKL. The V end was cut by 3 bases, the J end by 9 bases, with 12 bases between. The CDR3 has 13 residues. As DNA, the CDR3 is TGCGCCAGCAGCCAGGCGAGATTCGGTGAGCAGTTCTTC. It is translated as CASSQARFGEQFF.

This clonotype turned up a few times. The genes are TRBV7-9 and TRBJ1-1; D perhaps matches TRBD1 (6 bases). V dropped 0 bases and J dropped 5 bases, with 19 bases sitting between them. CDR3 size: 17 residues. Germline V gives CDR1 SEHNR, CDR2 FQNEAQ (reference sequence). CDR3: CASSLAAGAWAETEAFF. In nucleotides, the CDR3 is TGTGCCAGCAGCTTAGCGGCGGGGGCCTGGGCCGAAACTGAAGCTTTCTTT.

V gene TRBV7-2 combines with J gene TRBJ2-4; tentatively, D is TRBD2 (6 bases). The CDR3 is made up of 14 amino acids. V was pared by 2 bases and J by 7 bases, with 12 bases between. Germline V gene data show CDR1 as SGHTA and CDR2 as FQGNSA. In DNA form, the CDR3 reads TGTGCCAGCAGCTTATCGGAGGGACCCAACATTCAGTACTTC. Encoded protein: CASSLSEGPNIQYF.

The table lists this clonotype with a few counts. This sequence joins TRBV18 and TRBJ2-7; no definite D call. Trimming took off 6 bases at V and 4 bases at J, with 10 bases between the two ends. The CDR3 has 12 residues. CDR1 and CDR2 from the germline V gene are KGHSH and LQKENI. In nucleotides, the CDR3 is TGTGCCAGCTCCCGGACGGGTTACGAGCAGTACGTC. Amino acids: CASSRTGYEQYV.

The chain links TRBV5-1 to TRBJ2-7; D is perhaps TRBD2 (7 bases). V was clipped by 4 bases and J by 4 bases, with 30 bases between them. The CDR3 covers 19 residues. From germline, CDR1 is SGHRS and CDR2 YFSETQ. The CDR3 loop is CASSRFIGGRTKEVYEQYF. As DNA, the CDR3 is TGCGCCAGCAGCCGGTTTATCGGGGGGCGGACAAAGGAGGTTTACGAGCAGTACTTC.